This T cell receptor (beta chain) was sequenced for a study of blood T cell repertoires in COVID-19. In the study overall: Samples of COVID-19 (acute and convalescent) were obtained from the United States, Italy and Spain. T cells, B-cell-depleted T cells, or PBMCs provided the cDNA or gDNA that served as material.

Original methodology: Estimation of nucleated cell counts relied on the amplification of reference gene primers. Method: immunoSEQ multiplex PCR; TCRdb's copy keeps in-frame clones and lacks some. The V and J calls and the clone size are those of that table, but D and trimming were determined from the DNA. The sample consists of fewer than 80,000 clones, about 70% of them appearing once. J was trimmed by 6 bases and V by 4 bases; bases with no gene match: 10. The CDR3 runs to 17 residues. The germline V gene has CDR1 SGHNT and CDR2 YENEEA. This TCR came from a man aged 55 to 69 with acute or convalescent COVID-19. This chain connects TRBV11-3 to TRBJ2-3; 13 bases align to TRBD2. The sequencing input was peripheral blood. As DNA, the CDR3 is TGTGCCAGCAGCTCTCGACGAGGACTAGCGGGAGCTGATACGCAGTATTTT. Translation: CASSSRRGLAGADTQYF.